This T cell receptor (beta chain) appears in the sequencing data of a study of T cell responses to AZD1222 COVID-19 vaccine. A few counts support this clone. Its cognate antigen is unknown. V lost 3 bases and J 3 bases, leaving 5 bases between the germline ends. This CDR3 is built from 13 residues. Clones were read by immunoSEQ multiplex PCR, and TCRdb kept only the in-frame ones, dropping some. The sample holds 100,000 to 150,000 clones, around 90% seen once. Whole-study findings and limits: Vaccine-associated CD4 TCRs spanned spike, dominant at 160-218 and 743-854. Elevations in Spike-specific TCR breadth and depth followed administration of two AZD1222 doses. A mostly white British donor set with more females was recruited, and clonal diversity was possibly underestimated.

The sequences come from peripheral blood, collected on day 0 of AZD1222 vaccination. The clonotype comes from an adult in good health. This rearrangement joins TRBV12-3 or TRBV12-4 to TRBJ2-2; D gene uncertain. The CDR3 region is CASSFIDTGELFF. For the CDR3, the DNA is TGTGCCAGCAGTTTCATCGACACCGGGGAGCTGTTTTTT.